One sample yielded the 27 T cell receptor beta chains listed below, sequenced in a study of cytomegalovirus exposure and HLA in healthy donors. The PCR contained 60 Vbeta and 13 Jbeta primers. This table comes from immunoSEQ multiplex PCR, and its TCRdb copy is limited to in-frame clones, with some not included. Among 250,000 or so clones listed, 81% were seen once. The source material was PBMCs. The receptors here all came from a woman aged 60-75 years in good health and CMV-seropositive.

The chain uses TRBV9 and TRBJ1-2; unclear D gene. The V end was cut by 3 bases, the J end by 4 bases, with 16 bases between. The CDR3 has 15 residues. Germline CDR1 reads SGDLS; CDR2 reads YYNGEE. The CDR3 DNA reads TGTGCCAGCAGCGGATACGTAAGCCCTATCTATGGCTACACCTTC. Translation: CASSGYVSPIYGYTF.

The chain couples TRBV9 to TRBJ2-1; perhaps TRBD1 as D (6 bases). Trimming removed 2 bases from V and 8 bases from J, with 11 bases in between. The CDR3 loop spans 13 amino acids. Germline assignment: CDR1 SGDLS and CDR2 YYNGEE. This CDR3 is CASSVPGAYEQFF. DNA of the CDR3: TGTGCCAGCAGCGTTCCAGGGGCGTATGAGCAGTTCTTC.

This clone is a singleton in its sample. The chain uses TRBV28 and TRBJ1-5, with 7 nucleotides matching TRBD1. With 7 bases clipped from V and 7 bases from J, the junction kept 13 bases outside the gene matches. Germline loops: CDR1 MDHEN, CDR2 SYDVKM. This CDR3 is built from 15 residues. CDR3: CASKSWGDSYQPQHF. In DNA, the CDR3 is TGTGCCAGCAAATCCTGGGGGGACAGCTACCAGCCCCAGCATTTT.

This clone appeared once. This sequence joins TRBV5-1 and TRBJ1-4; perhaps TRBD1 as D (5 bases). The germline V gene encodes CDR1 SGHRS and CDR2 YFSETQ. This CDR3 comprises 15 residues. The V end was cut by 3 bases, the J end by 0 bases, with 9 bases between. This chain's CDR3 is CASSYQGSTNEKLFF. CDR3 bases: TGCGCCAGCAGCTATCAGGGATCAACTAATGAAAAACTGTTTTTT.

A few counts support this clone. The chain carries TRBV11-2 and TRBJ2-2; no reliable D call. Germline CDR1 reads SGHAT; CDR2 reads FQNNGV. The CDR3 loop spans 15 amino acids. The V end was cut by 1 base, the J end by 3 bases, with 9 bases between. The CDR3 spells CASSLGQVDTGELFF. The CDR3 nucleotides read TGTGCCAGCAGCTTAGGGCAGGTAGACACCGGGGAGCTGTTTTTT.

V is TRBV23-1 and J is TRBJ2-3, with 12 bases identical to TRBD1. TRBV23-1 is an ORF, and what it does is uncertain. The CDR3 totals 19 residues. The V segment lost 0 bases and the J segment 2 bases; nucleotides outside the gene matches: 9. CDR3: CASSQSGDRGRTHTDTQYF. The CDR3, as DNA: TGCGCCAGCAGTCAATCGGGGGACAGGGGGCGAACACACACAGATACGCAGTATTTT.

This sequence joins TRBV9 and TRBJ1-1; D call uncertain. The CDR3 is 14 residues long. Per the germline V gene, CDR1 is SGDLS and CDR2 is YYNGEE. Trimming removed 2 bases at V and 5 bases at J, with 13 bases between. CDR3 coding DNA: TGTGCCAGCAGCGTTAGAGGGAGTGGAACTGAAGCTTTCTTT. Its translation is CASSVRGSGTEAFF.

J is TRBJ2-5 and V is TRBV11-2; D gene uncertain. Germline values: CDR1 SGHAT, CDR2 FQNNGV. The CDR3 totals 16 residues. V was clipped by 4 bases and J by 5 bases, with 20 bases between them. The DNA for the CDR3 is TGTGCCAGCAGCTCGGGTCACCTGATCCCGAGGGAGACCCAGTACTTC. Translating gives CASSSGHLIPRETQYF.

The chain employs TRBV5-1 and TRBJ2-2, with D hard to call. CDR1 and CDR2 (germline): SGHRS, YFSETQ. The V end was cut by 0 bases, the J end by 0 bases, with 9 bases between. The CDR3 extends over 16 amino acids. The CDR3 spells CASSLAGITNTGELFF. DNA for the CDR3: TGCGCCAGCAGCTTGGCAGGAATCACGAACACCGGGGAGCTGTTTTTT.

CDR3 protein: CASSDLAGSNQPQHF. CDR3 DNA sequence: TGTGCCAGCAGTGATTTAGCGGGGAGCAATCAGCCCCAGCATTTT. The V and J genes are TRBV6-6 and TRBJ1-5; no clear D. With 5 bases removed from V and 1 base from J, the gap between germline ends came to 12 bases. There are 15 residues in the CDR3. Germline CDR1 is MNHNY and CDR2 is SVGAGI (reference sequence).

This clone was detected only a few times. Relative to the germline gene, one junction end is altered; a read error may explain this. The V and J genes are TRBV7-9 and TRBJ2-7, with TRBD2 matching over 8 bases. The length of the CDR3 is 16 residues. Per the germline V gene, CDR1 is SEHNR and CDR2 is FQNEAQ (reference sequence). The CDR3: CSSSLAAGTRGSEQYF. CDR3 nucleotides: TGTTCCAGCAGCTTAGCCGCCGGGACTAGAGGGAGCGAGCAGTACTTC.

The chain links TRBV9 to TRBJ1-1; no clear D. With 6 bases removed from V and 1 base from J, the gap between germline ends came to 13 bases. The CDR3 runs to 14 residues. Germline loops: CDR1 SGDLS, CDR2 YYNGEE. The CDR3 DNA reads TGTGCCAGCACCGCGGGAAAGTGGAACACTGAAGCTTTCTTT. Translating gives CASTAGKWNTEAFF.

This clone was found a few times. The chain couples TRBV6-5 to TRBJ1-3; D is uncertain. Germline V gene lookup returns CDR1 MNHEY and CDR2 SVGAGI. The CDR3 sequence is 16 residues long. With 0 bases removed from V and 0 bases from J, the gap between germline ends came to 9 bases. DNA of the CDR3: TGTGCCAGCAGTTACTCGTTAACTAGCTCTGGAAACACCATATATTTT. It encodes CASSYSLTSSGNTIYF.

The chain combines TRBV11-2 with TRBJ1-4, with TRBD1 matching over 11 bases. Germline V CDR1 and CDR2: SGHAT, FQNNGV. This CDR3 is 15 amino acids long. With V trimmed by 1 base and J by 5 bases, 0 bases remained unmatched. The CDR3 loop is CASSLGTGGNEKLFF. The CDR3, as DNA: TGTGCCAGCAGCTTAGGGACAGGGGGCAATGAAAAACTGTTTTTT. The entire variable domain, with the rest obtained from reference TRBV11-2 and TRBJ1-4, is as follows: EAGVAQSPRYKIIEKRQSVAFWCNPISGHATLYWYQQILGQGPKLLIQFQNNGVVDDSQLPKDRFSAERLKGVDSTLKIQPAKLEDSAVYLCASSLGTGGNEKLFFGSGTQLSVL.

This clone was recorded a few times. This chain connects TRBV5-1 to TRBJ1-4; 7 nucleotides align to TRBD1. The CDR3 covers 16 residues. With 3 bases clipped from V and 5 bases from J, the junction kept 10 bases outside the gene matches. Per germline, CDR1 SGHRS and CDR2 YFSETQ. CDR3 in amino acids: CASSWQTGQLNEKLFF. CDR3 coding DNA: TGCGCCAGCAGCTGGCAAACGGGACAGCTGAATGAAAAACTGTTTTTT.

This chain links TRBV29-1 with TRBJ2-1; D gene uncertain. The germline CDR1 and CDR2 sequences are SQVTM and ANQGSEA. V was cut by 4 bases and J by 3 bases, with 10 bases left in between. The CDR3 consists of 13 residues. Here the CDR3 DNA reads TGCAGCGTTGGGTCAGGTTACTACAATGAGCAGTTCTTC. Its protein product is CSVGSGYYNEQFF.

The CDR3 sequence: CASSPPSRLKADTQYF. CDR3 DNA sequence: TGTGCCAGCAGCCCCCCATCTAGACTAAAGGCAGATACGCAGTATTTT. V gene TRBV5-6 combines with J gene TRBJ2-3; possibly TRBD2 for D (5 bases). CDR3 length equals 16 residues. Germline V gives CDR1 SGHDT, CDR2 YYEEEE. V shed 4 bases and J shed 4 bases, with 19 bases lying between them.

The chain combines TRBV19 with TRBJ2-5, with 14 bases fitting TRBD2. Germline V gives CDR1 LNHDA, CDR2 SQIVND (reference sequence). The J segment lost 4 bases and the V segment lost 6 bases, leaving 4 bases of the junction unmatched. This CDR3 region has 15 residues. The CDR3 is CASRKGLAGGETQYF. CDR3 sequence (DNA): TGTGCCAGTAGAAAAGGACTAGCGGGAGGAGAGACCCAGTACTTC.

The J gene is TRBJ2-5, the V gene TRBV5-1, with 7 bases identical to TRBD1. The germline V gene has CDR1 SGHRS and CDR2 YFSETQ. The CDR3 is made up of 15 amino acids. Trimming at V came to 2 bases and at J to 2 bases, leaving 6 bases not matched to a gene. The CDR3 region is CASSFGTDLQETQYF. In DNA form, the CDR3 reads TGCGCCAGCAGCTTTGGGACAGACCTTCAAGAGACCCAGTACTTC. Combining the CDR3 with reference TRBV5-1 and TRBJ2-5 gives the whole variable domain KAGVTQTPRYLIKTRGQQVTLSCSPISGHRSVSWYQQTPGQGLQFLFEYFSETQRNKGNFPGRFSGRQFSNSRSEMNVSTLELGDSALYLCASSFGTDLQETQYFGPGTRLLVL.

The J gene is TRBJ2-3, the V gene TRBV6-1, with a weak D call TRBD1 (6 bases). The V gene's germline CDR1 is MNHNS and CDR2 SASEGT. The V and J ends lost 2 bases and 5 bases respectively, with 20 bases between them. CDR3 length: 17 residues. CDR3 DNA sequence: TGTGCCAGCAGTGAACCTCTGGGGGCAGGGTCAGAAGATACGCAGTATTTT. Protein sequence: CASSEPLGAGSEDTQYF.

This clone was seen a handful of times. CDR3 sequence reads: CASSPQTGPSEQYF. CDR3 bases: TGTGCCAGCTCACCACAGACTGGCCCCAGCGAGCAGTACTTC. The rearrangement uses TRBV18 and TRBJ2-7; D is unresolved. The CDR3 extends over 14 amino acids. Deletions cut 1 base from V and 6 bases from J, with 13 bases between. Germline V gene sequence: CDR1 KGHSH, CDR2 LQKENI.

In DNA form, the CDR3 reads TGCGCCAGCAGCCAAGAGGGAGGGGTTTTCTCTGGGGCCAACGTCCTGACTTTC. Translation gives CASSQEGGVFSGANVLTF. This chain connects TRBV4-1 to TRBJ2-6, with 7 nucleotides matching TRBD2. Trimming at V came to 0 bases and at J to 0 bases, leaving 5 bases not matched to a gene. Germline V gene data show CDR1 as MGHRA and CDR2 as YSYEKL. The CDR3 loop spans 18 amino acids.

The chain has TRBV15 and TRBJ2-7, with 11 bases aligning to TRBD2. Germline-derived CDR1 and CDR2 are LNHNV and YYDKDF (reference sequence). V gave up 0 bases and J gave up 4 bases; unmatched junction bases: 2. The CDR3 contains 15 residues. The CDR3 is CATSRDTSGSYEQYF. The DNA of the CDR3 is TGTGCCACCAGCAGAGATACTAGCGGGAGTTACGAGCAGTACTTC.

CDR3 nucleotide sequence: TGTGCCAGCAGCGTAGAGGGGGGGGACCCATTCGAAAATGAGCAGTTCTTC. It yields the protein CASSVEGGDPFENEQFF. The chain couples TRBV9 to TRBJ2-1; D perhaps matches TRBD2 (7 bases). From germline, CDR1 is SGDLS and CDR2 YYNGEE. Trimming stripped 0 bases from V and 7 bases from J, with 20 bases between. The CDR3 runs to 17 residues.

The chain employs TRBV5-4 and TRBJ2-2; 9 bases align to TRBD2. Germline values: CDR1 SGHNT, CDR2 YYREEE (reference sequence). The CDR3 sequence is 16 residues long. The V segment lost 0 bases and the J segment 1 base; nucleotides outside the gene matches: 1. CDR3 bases: TGTGCCAGCAGCTTGGAAGCGGGAGGGAACACCGGGGAGCTGTTTTTT. Protein sequence: CASSLEAGGNTGELFF.

This clone was picked up one time. J is TRBJ1-5 and V is TRBV6-8, with 7 bases matching TRBD1. The J segment lost 0 bases and the V segment lost 10 bases, leaving 15 bases of the junction unmatched. This CDR3 spans 17 amino acids. Germline CDR1 and CDR2: MNHGY and SAAAGT. In DNA form, the CDR3 reads TGTGCCACCCAACCGGGACAGCCAAGACTTAGCAATCAGCCCCAGCATTTT. It codes for CATQPGQPRLSNQPQHF.

The chain uses TRBV7-9 and TRBJ2-7; a weak D match, TRBD2 (6 bases). The V end was cut by 5 bases, the J end by 2 bases, with 13 bases between. The CDR3 runs to 14 residues. Germline-derived CDR1 and CDR2 are SEHNR and FQNEAQ (reference sequence). The CDR3 here is CASSPPEGPYEQYF. Here the CDR3 DNA reads TGTGCCAGCAGCCCCCCGGAGGGTCCCTACGAGCAGTACTTC.